Sequencing of this T cell receptor beta chain was carried out in a study of Graves' ophthalmopathy and Graves' hyperthyroidism. Background on the study: Specimen type is peripheral blood, obtained at initial diagnosis before any treatment.

Patients with other autoimmune diseases, uncontrolled infections, pregnancy or lactation were excluded. RNA transcripts were the source from which TCR beta CDR3 regions were amplified. A first-round RT-PCR used HTBI primers, followed by a second-round multiplex PCR. From the multiplex PCR reads, TCRdb called clonotypes with MiXCR, one entry per CDR3 protein. This sample carries hundreds of thousands of distinct CDR3 sequences, about an eighth of them seen once, and the ten largest clones take over 7.5%. This clonotype was observed many times. Antigen unknown. Study-wide points: A majority of expanded thyroid clonotypes exceeding 0.001 frequency were likewise present in blood.

The source is a woman aged 25 to 39 with Graves' ophthalmopathy. Sequences were obtained from blood.

Written as DNA, the CDR3 is TGTGCCAGCCCTCCGGACGGAGTTTCACCCCTCCACTTT. This translates into CASPPDGVSPLHF. The chain links TRBV2 to TRBJ1-6; D not resolved. V was shortened by 8 bases and J by 9 bases, with 14 bases between the two germline ends. Germline V gives CDR1 SNHLY, CDR2 FYNNEI. The CDR3 extends over 13 amino acids.